This TCR beta chain was recorded in a study of T-cell reconstitution after alpha-beta-depleted transplantation in children. The V segment lost 3 bases and the J segment 6 bases; nucleotides outside the gene matches: 11. This CDR3 spans 16 amino acids. Germline V lookup: CDR1 SQVTM, CDR2 ANQGSEA. This sample's TCRbeta library carried unique molecular identifier barcodes. TCRdb re-called the PCR reads with MiXCR, one entry per CDR3 protein. The table lists 200,000 to 250,000 distinct CDR3 sequences, about 12% of them singletons. This clonotype was observed many times. This rearrangement joins TRBV29-1 to TRBJ2-3; TRBD1 aligns across 11 bases. The source of this sequence is a human donor who donated a stem cell graft to a child with acute lymphoblastic leukemia. Sample: PBMCs from the stem cell graft donor, taken from the stem cell graft. The CDR3 nucleotides read TGCAGCGTTGAGGGATGGGACAGGGGGAATTTCGATACGCAGTATTTT. This sequence encodes CSVEGWDRGNFDTQYF.